A single sample gave rise to the 30 T cell receptor beta chains below, sequenced in a study of T cells in Graves' hyperthyroidism and ophthalmopathy. TCR beta CDR3 region amplification was performed from RNA transcripts. The HTBI primer set served for first-round RT-PCR of the TCR CDR3. TCRdb processed the multiplex PCR reads anew with MiXCR; each CDR3 protein has one entry. The data hold 700,000 or so distinct CDR3 sequences, with roughly 15% observed a single time. Sample: blood. The receptors stem from a man aged 18 to 30 with Graves' hyperthyroidism.

This sequence joins TRBV29-1 and TRBJ2-1, with TRBD2 matching 13 bases. CDR3 length: 14 residues. Trimming removed 6 bases from V and 7 bases from J; junction bases left unmatched: 6. Germline V gene data show CDR1 as SQVTM and CDR2 as ANQGSEA. The CDR3 nucleotides read TGCAGCGTCGGACTAGCGGGAGCGGGAAATGAGCAGTTCTTC. Protein sequence: CSVGLAGAGNEQFF.

This clonotype has ten or more counts. This chain connects TRBV30 to TRBJ2-2, with 9 bases lining up with TRBD1. Germline loops: CDR1 GTSNPN, CDR2 SVGIG (reference sequence). This CDR3 region has 19 residues. V shed 1 base, J shed 2 bases, and the junction held 14 bases outside the gene matches. CDR3: CAWSGPPGQGKGNTGELFF. In nucleotides, the CDR3 is TGTGCCTGGAGTGGGCCTCCGGGACAGGGAAAGGGAAACACCGGGGAGCTGTTTTTT.

V usage is TRBV9 and J usage is TRBJ1-4, with D unclear. Germline V CDR1 and CDR2: SGDLS, YYNGEE. Deletions cut 0 bases from V and 8 bases from J, with 11 bases between. The CDR3 contains 14 residues. The CDR3 region has the DNA TGTGCCAGCAGCGTAGGATCAGGTTACGAAAAACTGTTTTTT. Translated, it gives CASSVGSGYEKLFF. The full variable domain, rest sourced from reference TRBV9 and TRBJ1-4, is DSGVTQTPKHLITATGQRVTLRCSPRSGDLSVYWYQQSLDQGLQFLIQYYNGEERAKGNILERFSAQQFPDLHSELNLSSLELGDSALYFCASSVGSGYEKLFFGSGTQLSVL.

This clonotype has more than one count but fewer than ten. The gene calls are TRBV7-3 and TRBJ2-3, with D possibly being TRBD2 (6 bases). V gave up 5 bases and J gave up 6 bases, with 18 bases separating them. This CDR3 has 15 residues. Germline V gene lookup returns CDR1 SGHTA and CDR2 FQGTGA. CDR3 nucleotides: TGTGCCAGCAGCCTAGGAGGGACCACGGGGGATACGCAGTATTTT. Protein sequence: CASSLGGTTGDTQYF.

This clonotype was found many times. The chain joins TRBV28 to TRBJ1-1, with 8 nucleotides matching TRBD1. CDR1 is MDHEN and CDR2 is SYDVKM in the germline V gene. Trimming at V came to 5 bases and at J to 7 bases, leaving 6 bases not matched to a gene. This CDR3 has 13 amino acids. The CDR3 bases are TGTGCCAGCAGTGACAGGGGAGGAGATGAAGCTTTCTTT. Translation: CASSDRGGDEAFF.

This clonotype was picked up a small number of times. V and J are TRBV27 and TRBJ2-1, with 12 bases matching TRBD2. This CDR3 contains 17 residues. V lost 0 bases to trimming and J lost 7 bases; unmatched junction nucleotides: 7. Germline assignment: CDR1 MNHEY and CDR2 SMNVEV (reference sequence). CDR3 nucleotides: TGTGCCAGCAGTTTATCCCCCGGACTAGCGGGATGGAATGAGCAGTTCTTC. It translates to CASSLSPGLAGWNEQFF.

In its sample, this clonotype was seen a few times. The J gene is TRBJ2-3, the V gene TRBV5-4; 14 bases are shared with TRBD2. Germline CDR1 SGHNT, CDR2 YYREEE (reference sequence). There are 17 residues in the CDR3. V trimming: 4 bases; J trimming: 6 bases; junction bases outside the gene matches: 10. In DNA form, the CDR3 reads TGTGCCAGCAGCGGACTAGCGGGGGGCTATTTAGGTGATACGCAGTATTTT. Encoded protein: CASSGLAGGYLGDTQYF.

This clonotype showed up many times. The chain recombines TRBV12-3 or TRBV12-4 with TRBJ2-5; the D gene is possibly TRBD1 (5 bases). Trimming pared 2 bases from V and 0 bases from J, leaving 7 bases between. This CDR3 has 14 amino acids. In DNA, the CDR3 is TGTGCCAGCAGTTTAAGACAGTACCAAGAGACCCAGTACTTC. Protein sequence: CASSLRQYQETQYF.

At least ten counts were recorded for this clonotype. The V gene is TRBV2, the J gene TRBJ2-1; D may correspond to TRBD1 or TRBD2 (6 bases each). In germline, CDR1 is SNHLY, CDR2 FYNNEI. The CDR3 is 17 residues long. Trimming took off 2 bases at V and 5 bases at J, with 19 bases between the two ends. CDR3 region: CASSESRDTLPDNEQFF. CDR3 coding DNA: TGTGCCAGCAGTGAATCGCGGGACACTTTACCCGACAATGAGCAGTTCTTC.

This clonotype was recorded at least ten times. The chain carries TRBV28 and TRBJ1-5, with 7 bases lining up with TRBD1. The CDR3 spans 15 residues. Unmatched junction bases numbered 11, after V lost 6 bases and J lost 6 bases. Germline lookup yields CDR1 MDHEN and CDR2 SYDVKM. The CDR3 spells CASRPTGSLSQPQHF. CDR3 coding DNA: TGTGCCAGCAGGCCGACAGGGAGTCTTTCTCAGCCCCAGCATTTT.

The chain employs TRBV4-3 and TRBJ2-3, with D possibly being TRBD1 (5 bases). The CDR3 runs 17 residues. The V gene lost 0 bases and the J gene lost 8 bases, with 21 bases spanning the gap. CDR1 is LGHNA and CDR2 is YSLEER in the germline V gene. In DNA, the CDR3 is TGCGCCAGCAGCCAAGAGTATGTAGGGGCCCCTACGGGTACGCAGTATTTT. This gives the protein CASSQEYVGAPTGTQYF.

The rearrangement uses TRBV20-1 and TRBJ1-1, with a possible D match to TRBD1 (6 bases). Germline assignment: CDR1 DFQATT and CDR2 SNEGSKA (reference sequence). The CDR3 runs 15 residues. The V end was cut by 0 bases, the J end by 1 base, with 12 bases between. This CDR3 is CSARDEGRGNTEAFF. The CDR3 coding sequence is TGCAGTGCTAGAGATGAGGGCAGGGGGAACACTGAAGCTTTCTTT.

The sample holds a few counts of this clonotype. This chain uses TRBV2 with TRBJ2-2; perhaps TRBD2 as D (5 bases). V lost 7 bases and J 0 bases, leaving 15 bases between the germline ends. Per germline, CDR1 SNHLY and CDR2 FYNNEI. The CDR3 has 16 amino acids. The CDR3 DNA follows: TGTGCCAGCACTCCACTAGACCCCGCGAACACCGGGGAGCTGTTTTTT. It codes for CASTPLDPANTGELFF. Filled out from reference TRBV2 and TRBJ2-2, the complete variable domain reads EPEVTQTPSHQVTQMGQEVILRCVPISNHLYFYWYRQILGQKVEFLVSFYNNEISEKSEIFDDQFSVERPDGSNFTLKIRSTKLEDSAMYFCASTPLDPANTGELFFGEGSRLTVL.

The chain joins TRBV29-1 to TRBJ2-3; TRBD1 might be the D (6 bases). The germline V gene has CDR1 SQVTM and CDR2 ANQGSEA. V was trimmed by 5 bases and J by 6 bases, leaving 12 bases between them. CDR3 length: 12 residues. The chain's CDR3 is CSVNKGEDTQYF. CDR3 DNA: TGCAGCGTTAACAAGGGGGAGGATACGCAGTATTTT.

The chain is built from TRBV15 and TRBJ1-1, with D uncertain. With 1 base removed from V and 3 bases from J, the gap between germline ends came to 9 bases. The length of the CDR3 is 14 residues. CDR1 and CDR2 from the germline V gene are LNHNV and YYDKDF (reference sequence). The DNA of the CDR3 is TGTGCCACCAGCAGAGTGTCCATTTACACTGAAGCTTTCTTT. Protein product: CATSRVSIYTEAFF.

This clonotype appeared many times. This chain uses TRBV5-4 with TRBJ2-1, with TRBD2 identical over 10 bases. This CDR3 comprises 15 residues. V was clipped by 3 bases and J by 2 bases; unmatched bases: 2. Germline V gives CDR1 SGHNT, CDR2 YYREEE (reference sequence). The CDR3 DNA is TGTGCCAGCAGCTCTACTAGCGGGACCTACAATGAGCAGTTCTTC. This sequence encodes CASSSTSGTYNEQFF.

In the case of this clonotype: This may be a read error, as it is one base from a much larger clone. The V gene is TRBV7-2, the J gene TRBJ2-7; D may be TRBD2 (6 bases). The germline CDR1 and CDR2 sequences are SGHTA and FQGNSA. This CDR3 region has 15 residues. V shed 4 bases and J shed 5 bases, with 18 bases lying between them. The CDR3 DNA is TGTGCCAGCAGCTCCCAGCCCGGGAGATCCCACGAGCAGTACTTC. Translation: CASSSQPGRSHEQYF.

This clonotype was recorded many times. The chain uses TRBV20-1 and TRBJ2-5, with 12 bases fitting TRBD1. V shed 6 bases, J shed 3 bases, and the junction held 14 bases outside the gene matches. CDR1 is DFQATT and CDR2 is SNEGSKA in the germline V gene (reference sequence). The CDR3 contains 17 residues. CDR3 sequence: CSASRDRGRRREETQYF. The DNA of the CDR3 is TGCAGTGCGAGCCGGGACAGGGGGCGAAGACGAGAAGAGACCCAGTACTTC.

In this sample, this clonotype turned up a few times. J is TRBJ2-1 and V is TRBV7-9; TRBD2 aligns across 9 bases. Germline trimming cut 6 bases from V and 0 bases from J; bases unmatched to any gene: 6. This CDR3 comprises 16 residues. Per germline, CDR1 SEHNR and CDR2 FQNEAQ (reference sequence). As DNA, the CDR3 is TGTGCCAGCAGATCGTTTAGCGGGAGCTCCTACAATGAGCAGTTCTTC. Amino acid sequence: CASRSFSGSSYNEQFF.

A few counts support this clonotype. The J gene is TRBJ1-4, the V gene TRBV29-1; D not resolved. Germline CDR1 reads SQVTM; CDR2 reads ANQGSEA. The CDR3 length is 11 residues. V lost 7 bases, J lost 5 bases, and 8 bases lay in between. CDR3 DNA sequence: TGCAGCGGCACAGCGAATGAAAAACTGTTTTTT. Its translation: CSGTANEKLFF.

This clonotype was found a few times. The chain joins TRBV28 to TRBJ1-5; a weak D match, TRBD1 (6 bases). Between the trimmed V and J ends, which lost 2 bases and 0 bases, there was a span of 17 bases. The length of the CDR3 is 18 residues. Germline V gene lookup returns CDR1 MDHEN and CDR2 SYDVKM. This CDR3 is CASSLRDRGHYSNQPQHF. The CDR3 bases are TGTGCCAGCAGTTTAAGGGATCGGGGGCATTATAGCAATCAGCCCCAGCATTTT.

There are many counts of this clonotype. The chain joins TRBV2 to TRBJ2-1, with no clear D. This CDR3 has 14 residues. Trimming left V 2 bases short and J 3 bases short, with 8 bases between. Germline CDR1 reads SNHLY; CDR2 reads FYNNEI. CDR3 amino acids: CASSERQIYNEQFF. The CDR3 bases are TGTGCCAGCAGTGAACGGCAGATCTACAATGAGCAGTTCTTC.

The rearrangement joins TRBV24-1 to TRBJ2-1, with D uncertain. CDR3 size: 14 residues. Trimming took off 2 bases at V and 6 bases at J, with 10 bases between the two ends. From germline, CDR1 is KGHDR and CDR2 SFDVKD. CDR3: CATSDWRRSNEQFF. The CDR3 DNA reads as TGTGCCACCAGTGATTGGAGACGGAGCAATGAGCAGTTCTTC.

The V gene is TRBV6-1, the J gene TRBJ2-4, with 7 bases aligning to TRBD1. The V and J ends lost 1 base and 6 bases, in that order; junction bases with no gene match: 6. This CDR3 has 15 amino acids. Germline values: CDR1 MNHNS, CDR2 SASEGT. The CDR3 region is CASSEVIGGSNIQYF. CDR3 DNA: TGTGCCAGCAGTGAAGTCATAGGGGGCTCAAACATTCAGTACTTC.

J is TRBJ1-2 and V is TRBV29-1; 7 positions match TRBD1. The ends lost 1 base at V and 6 bases at J; junction bases unmatched: 5. This CDR3 comprises 13 residues. CDR1 is SQVTM, CDR2 ANQGSEA, per germline. The CDR3, as DNA: TGCAGCGTTGAAGGCGACAGGGAGCATGGCTACACCTTC. It codes for CSVEGDREHGYTF.

This clonotype was seen repeatedly, ten times or more. V is TRBV7-8 and J is TRBJ2-2, with D unclear. The V gene's germline CDR1 is SGHVS and CDR2 FQNEAQ. Trimming shortened V by 5 bases and J by 1 base, and 11 bases separated the two germline ends. The CDR3 has 15 residues. This chain's CDR3 is CASSLRTGNTGELFF. The DNA of the CDR3 is TGTGCCAGCAGCCTCCGGACGGGGAACACCGGGGAGCTGTTTTTT.

This clonotype was recorded at least ten times. This rearrangement joins TRBV12-3 or TRBV12-4 to TRBJ1-4; 9 nucleotides line up with TRBD1. The trim removed 5 bases at V and 8 bases at J, leaving 9 bases unmatched. The CDR3 spans 15 residues. In DNA form, the CDR3 reads TGTGCCAGCAGTCCTAGGACAGGGGAGGTGGAAAAACTGTTTTTT. It codes for CASSPRTGEVEKLFF.

This clonotype was counted ten times or more. V gene TRBV19 combines with J gene TRBJ2-7, with 9 bases matching TRBD1. The CDR3 length is 14 residues. J gave up 3 bases and V 4 bases, and 4 bases lay outside the gene matches. The germline V gene encodes CDR1 LNHDA and CDR2 SQIVND (reference sequence). DNA of the CDR3: TGTGCCAGTAGTACGGGACAGGGCCTCTACGAGCAGTACTTC. Its translation is CASSTGQGLYEQYF.

This clonotype was seen more than once but under ten times. In nucleotides, the CDR3 is TGTGCCAGCAGCCAAGGATATGGGCGGAGCTCCTACAATGAGCAGTTCTTC. Translated, it gives CASSQGYGRSSYNEQFF. The chain recombines TRBV3-1 with TRBJ2-1; unclear D gene. V lost 1 base, J lost 0 bases, and 13 bases lay in between. The CDR3 length is 17 residues. Looked up from germline, CDR1 is LGHDT and CDR2 is YNNKEL (reference sequence).

V usage is TRBV9 and J usage is TRBJ2-7, with TRBD1 matching 8 bases. Germline CDR1 SGDLS, CDR2 YYNGEE. The CDR3 length is 14 residues. Losses at the gene ends were 4 bases for V and 5 bases for J; bases not matched to a gene: 8. DNA for the CDR3: TGTGCCAGCAGCTCTGCAGGGGGCTTGGACGAGCAGTACTTC. Its protein is CASSSAGGLDEQYF.